Listed below are T cell receptor beta chains from one sample, sequenced in a study of T cells in Graves' hyperthyroidism and ophthalmopathy. MiXCR, applied by TCRdb to the multiplex PCR reads, yields one record per CDR3 protein. The sample contains 700,000 to 950,000 distinct CDR3 sequences, about a third of which appear only once. The sequenced sample consisted of blood. These TCRs come from a woman aged 40 to 50 with Graves' hyperthyroidism. CDR3s include the opening cysteine and the closing phenylalanine or tryptophan. A D gene is named only where the DNA matches it firmly. A row's size may be missing; if present it is once, few, many or a size class.

abundance	j_gene	v_gene	d_gene	CDR3aa	CDR3nt
-	TRBJ2-7	TRBV7-9	-	CASSYSYQGSYEQYF	TGTGCCAGCAGTTACTCTTACCAGGGATCCTACGAGCAGTACTTC
-	TRBJ1-2	TRBV19	-	CASSRQYNYGYTF	TGTGCCAGTAGTCGGCAGTATAACTATGGCTACACCTTC
-	TRBJ2-6	TRBV12-3/TRBV12-4	-	CASLVGTGINVLTF	TGTGCCAGCCTCGTCGGGACGGGGATCAACGTCCTGACTTTC
once	TRBJ2-7	TRBV7-9	-	CASSSDKAGEQYF	TGTGCTAGCAGCTCGGACAAGGCTGGGGAGCAGTACTTC
once	TRBJ2-7	TRBV14	TRBD1	CASSSPQGQGYEQYF	TGTGCCAGCAGCTCACCACAGGGACAGGGCTACGAGCAGTACTTC
many	TRBJ1-6	TRBV6-5	-	CASSSGVISPLHF	TGTGCCAGCAGTTCCGGGGTCATTTCACCCCTCCACTTT
many	TRBJ2-2	TRBV2	TRBD1	CATNRQGANTGELFF	TGTGCCACAAATCGACAGGGGGCTAATACCGGGGAGCTGTTTTTT
-	TRBJ1-1	TRBV27	TRBD1	CASSLNLGQGYTEAFF	TGTGCCAGCAGTTTAAATCTCGGACAGGGTTACACTGAAGCTTTCTTT
-	TRBJ2-7	TRBV9	-	CASSVDPLDSGYEQYF	TGTGCCAGCAGCGTAGACCCCCTCGACAGTGGCTACGAGCAGTACTTC
many	TRBJ2-7	TRBV2	TRBD2	CATQRTSGSYEQYF	TGTGCCACCCAGAGGACTAGCGGATCCTACGAGCAGTACTTC
many	TRBJ2-7	TRBV7-2	-	CASSVDRSSYEQYF	TGTGCCAGCAGCGTAGACAGGAGCTCCTACGAGCAGTACTTC
-	TRBJ2-7	TRBV24-1	-	CATSGRADEQYF	TGTGCCACCAGTGGCAGGGCCGACGAGCAGTACTTC
-	TRBJ1-1	TRBV29-1	-	CSVGAGWEAFF	TGCAGCGTTGGGGCAGGGTGGGAAGCTTTCTTT
-	TRBJ2-2	TRBV10-3	-	CAISEEGRDGELFF	TGTGCCATCAGTGAGGAGGGCAGGGACGGGGAGCTGTTTTTT
few	TRBJ1-4	TRBV15	-	CATSRDEGSNEKLFF	TGTGCCACCAGCAGAGATGAGGGGTCTAATGAAAAACTGTTTTTT
few	TRBJ1-2	TRBV7-4	-	CASSPMTANYGYTF	TGTGCCAGCAGCCCGATGACAGCTAACTATGGCTACACCTTC
-	TRBJ2-5	TRBV20-1	-	CSARGRQKTRGQETQYF	TGCAGTGCTAGAGGCAGGCAGAAAACCCGAGGGCAAGAGACCCAGTACTTC
-	TRBJ1-2	TRBV6-5	-	CASTPSRGPNYGYTF	TGTGCCAGCACCCCCTCAAGGGGTCCCAACTATGGCTACACCTTC
-	TRBJ1-1	TRBV19	TRBD1	CASSPTGITEAFF	TGTGCCAGTAGCCCGACAGGGATCACTGAAGCTTTCTTT
many	TRBJ1-3	TRBV7-7	-	CASSSGTSGDTIYF	TGTGCTAGCAGCTCGGGGACATCTGGGGACACCATATATTTT
few	TRBJ1-4	TRBV12-3/TRBV12-4	-	CASSGVGNEKLFF	TGTGCCAGCAGCGGGGTAGGGAATGAAAAACTGTTTTTT
many	TRBJ1-6	TRBV7-3	-	CASSAYGSGYNSPLHF	TGTGCCAGCAGCGCTTATGGATCAGGGTATAATTCACCCCTCCACTTT
-	TRBJ1-2	TRBV11-3	-	CASSWMRGNNYGYTF	TGTGCCAGCAGCTGGATGCGGGGAAATAACTATGGCTACACCTTC
few	TRBJ1-2	TRBV27	-	CASSSHTGAYGYTF	TGTGCCAGCAGTTCCCATACTGGGGCGTATGGCTACACCTTC
-	TRBJ1-2	TRBV19	TRBD1	CASSIRDRGRGGYTF	TGTGCCAGTAGTATAAGGGACAGGGGGCGAGGCGGCTACACCTTC
few	TRBJ2-2	TRBV29-1	TRBD2	CSVKASSGSNTGELFF	TGCAGCGTTAAAGCTTCTAGCGGGAGTAATACCGGGGAGCTGTTTTTT
-	TRBJ1-6	TRBV12-3/TRBV12-4	-	CASSLQGVSSPLHF	TGTGCCAGCAGTTTGCAGGGTGTAAGTTCACCCCTCCACTTT
-	TRBJ2-5	TRBV7-2	-	CASSYRGPSPKTQYF	TGTGCCAGCAGCTACCGGGGACCGTCCCCGAAGACCCAGTACTTC
-	TRBJ2-7	TRBV12-3/TRBV12-4	TRBD1	CASSPRGQKNYEQYF	TGTGCCAGCAGTCCCAGGGGACAGAAAAATTACGAGCAGTACTTC
few	TRBJ1-6	TRBV6-7	-	CASSLGLHF	TGTGCCAGCAGTTTGGGCCTCCACTTT
-	TRBJ1-3	TRBV10-3	-	CAISDTSRTVYF	TGTGCCATCAGTGATACGTCGAGGACAGTCTATTTT
-	TRBJ1-1	TRBV12-3/TRBV12-4	-	CASSNRDMNTEAFF	TGTGCCAGCAGTAACAGGGACATGAACACTGAAGCTTTCTTT
few	TRBJ1-3	TRBV6-5	TRBD1	CASSLQQGGGNTIYF	TGTGCCAGCAGCCTCCAACAGGGGGGTGGAAACACCATATATTTT
few	TRBJ1-1	TRBV7-2	-	CASSLDPRVEAFF	TGTGCCAGCAGCTTAGATCCGAGGGTTGAAGCTTTCTTT
many	TRBJ2-2	TRBV10-3	-	CASSRPHGTGELFF	TGTGCCAGCAGTCGACCCCACGGGACCGGGGAGCTGTTTTTT
many	TRBJ1-1	TRBV19	-	CASSLAIVGPPEAFF	TGTGCCAGTAGTCTCGCCATCGTGGGTCCTCCTGAAGCTTTCTTT
-	TRBJ2-6	TRBV19	TRBD1	CASTGTGVGTEAF	TGTGCCAGTACCGGGACAGGGGTTGGGACTGAAGCTTTC
-	TRBJ1-2	TRBV10-3	-	CAISDGPYGYTF	TGTGCCATCAGTGATGGCCCCTATGGCTACACCTTC
many	TRBJ2-7	TRBV24-1	TRBD1	CATSDPGQSPLEQYF	TGTGCCACCAGTGATCCGGGACAGTCTCCTTTGGAGCAGTACTTC
few	TRBJ2-5	TRBV5-8	-	CASSFQGGKETQYF	TGTGCCAGCAGCTTTCAGGGGGGGAAAGAGACCCAGTACTTC
few	TRBJ1-2	TRBV6-5	-	CASSPPRGGAYGYTF	TGTGCCAGCAGCCCCCCTCGGGGGGGAGCGTATGGCTACACCTTC
few	TRBJ1-1	TRBV20-1	-	CSASKDLNTEAFF	TGCAGTGCTAGTAAAGATTTGAACACTGAAGCTTTCTTT
-	TRBJ1-5	TRBV5-5	-	CASSLSLGQGRDQPQHF	TGTGCCAGCAGCTTAAGTCTGGGGCAGGGCCGGGATCAGCCCCAGCATTTT
-	TRBJ2-7	TRBV10-3	TRBD1	CAIKGTGGEQYF	TGTGCCATCAAAGGGACAGGGGGCGAGCAGTACTTC
-	TRBJ2-7	TRBV7-2	TRBD1	CASSLVRGRSYEQYF	TGTGCCAGCAGCTTAGTCAGGGGGCGCTCCTACGAGCAGTACTTC
-	TRBJ1-3	TRBV2	-	CASSQQGQGNTIYF	TGTGCCAGCAGCCAACAAGGACAGGGAAACACCATATATTTT
many	TRBJ1-1	TRBV6-5	-	CASSYSEAHTEAFF	TGTGCCAGCAGTTATAGCGAGGCTCACACTGAAGCTTTCTTT
-	TRBJ2-7	TRBV7-3	-	CASSLQEAYEQYF	TGTGCCAGCAGCTTACAGGAGGCATACGAGCAGTACTTC
-	TRBJ1-2	TRBV10-3	TRBD1	CAISESDRDGYTF	TGTGCCATCAGTGAATCAGACAGGGATGGCTACACCTTC
few	TRBJ1-5	TRBV7-2	-	CASSQAPVSNQPQHF	TGTGCCAGCAGCCAAGCCCCGGTGAGCAATCAGCCCCAGCATTTT
many	TRBJ2-5	TRBV19	-	CASSRYQETQYF	TGTGCCAGTAGCCGTTACCAAGAGACCCAGTACTTC
few	TRBJ2-5	TRBV5-1	-	CASSLDRLKYF	TGCGCCAGCAGCTTGGACCGTCTAAAGTACTTC
many	TRBJ1-6	TRBV5-4	TRBD1	CASRTGRDSPLHF	TGTGCCAGCAGGACAGGGCGAGATTCACCCCTCCACTTT
-	TRBJ1-2	TRBV3-1	-	CASSQRVKAAGGYTF	TGTGCCAGCAGCCAAAGGGTCAAAGCGGCTGGTGGCTACACCTTC
-	TRBJ2-5	TRBV20-1	TRBD2	CSARGAGEETQYF	TGCAGTGCTAGAGGAGCGGGGGAAGAGACCCAGTACTTC